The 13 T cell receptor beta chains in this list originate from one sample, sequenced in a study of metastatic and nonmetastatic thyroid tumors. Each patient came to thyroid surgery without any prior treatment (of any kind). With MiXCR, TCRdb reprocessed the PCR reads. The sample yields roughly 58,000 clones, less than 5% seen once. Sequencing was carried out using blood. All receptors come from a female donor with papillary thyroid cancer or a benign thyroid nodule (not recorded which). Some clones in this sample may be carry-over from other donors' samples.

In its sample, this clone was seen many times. The CDR3, as DNA: TGTGCCAGCTCACCGGGGATGAACACTGAAGCTTTCTTT. This encodes CASSPGMNTEAFF. The rearrangement links TRBV18 to TRBJ1-1; D call uncertain. Germline loops: CDR1 KGHSH, CDR2 LQKENI. Between the trimmed V and J ends, which lost 3 bases and 0 bases, there was a span of 5 bases. The CDR3 is 13 amino acids.

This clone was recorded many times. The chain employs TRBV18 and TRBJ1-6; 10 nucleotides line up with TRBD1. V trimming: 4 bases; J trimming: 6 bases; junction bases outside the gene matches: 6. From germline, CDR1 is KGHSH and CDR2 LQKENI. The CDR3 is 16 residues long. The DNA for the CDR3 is TGTGCCAGCTCACGGGGACAGGGGTTGGGTAATTCACCCCTCCACTTT. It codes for CASSRGQGLGNSPLHF.

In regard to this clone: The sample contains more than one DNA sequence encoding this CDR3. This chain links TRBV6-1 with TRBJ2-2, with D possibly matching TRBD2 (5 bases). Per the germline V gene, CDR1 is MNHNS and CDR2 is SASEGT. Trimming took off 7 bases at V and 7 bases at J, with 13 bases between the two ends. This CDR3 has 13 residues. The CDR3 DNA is TGTGCCAGCACACGTACTAGTGGCGGGGAGCTGTTTTTT. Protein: CASTRTSGGELFF.

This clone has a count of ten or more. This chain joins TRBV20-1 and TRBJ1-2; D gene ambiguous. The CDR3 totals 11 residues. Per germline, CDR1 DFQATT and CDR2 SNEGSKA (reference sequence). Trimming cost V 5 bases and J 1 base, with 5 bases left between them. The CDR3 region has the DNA TGCAGTGCTTCCTATAACTATGGCTACACCTTC. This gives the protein CSASYNYGYTF.

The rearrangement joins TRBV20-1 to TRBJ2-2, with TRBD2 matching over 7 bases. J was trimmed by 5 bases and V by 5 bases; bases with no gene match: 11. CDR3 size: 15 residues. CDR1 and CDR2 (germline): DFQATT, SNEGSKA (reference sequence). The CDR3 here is CSARPGGYRTGELFF. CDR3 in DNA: TGCAGTGCTCGCCCCGGGGGGTATCGAACCGGGGAGCTGTTTTTT.

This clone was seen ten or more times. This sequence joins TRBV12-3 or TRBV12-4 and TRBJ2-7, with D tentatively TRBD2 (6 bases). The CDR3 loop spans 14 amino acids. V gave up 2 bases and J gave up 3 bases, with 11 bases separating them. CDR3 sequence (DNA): TGTGCCAGCAGTTTAACGGGCGGGGACTACGAGCAGTACTTC. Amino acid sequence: CASSLTGGDYEQYF.

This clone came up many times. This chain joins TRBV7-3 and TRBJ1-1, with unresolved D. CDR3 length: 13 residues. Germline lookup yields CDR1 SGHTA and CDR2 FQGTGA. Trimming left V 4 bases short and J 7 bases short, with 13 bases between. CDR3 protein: CASSSDGRSEAFF. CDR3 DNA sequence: TGTGCCAGCAGCTCGGATGGACGGAGTGAAGCTTTCTTT.

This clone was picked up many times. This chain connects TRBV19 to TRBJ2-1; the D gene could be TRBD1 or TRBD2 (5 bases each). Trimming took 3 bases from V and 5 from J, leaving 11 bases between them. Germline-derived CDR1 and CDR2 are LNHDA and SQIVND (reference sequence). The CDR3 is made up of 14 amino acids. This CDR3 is CASSIMGRHNEQFF. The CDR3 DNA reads TGTGCCAGTAGTATTATGGGACGCCACAATGAGCAGTTCTTC.

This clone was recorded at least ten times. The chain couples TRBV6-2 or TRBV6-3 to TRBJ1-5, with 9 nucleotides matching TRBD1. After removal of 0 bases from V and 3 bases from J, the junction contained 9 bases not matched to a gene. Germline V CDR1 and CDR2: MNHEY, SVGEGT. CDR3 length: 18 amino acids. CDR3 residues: CASSYSRTGASFNQPQHF. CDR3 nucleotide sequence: TGTGCCAGCAGTTACTCAAGGACAGGGGCCTCATTCAATCAGCCCCAGCATTTT.

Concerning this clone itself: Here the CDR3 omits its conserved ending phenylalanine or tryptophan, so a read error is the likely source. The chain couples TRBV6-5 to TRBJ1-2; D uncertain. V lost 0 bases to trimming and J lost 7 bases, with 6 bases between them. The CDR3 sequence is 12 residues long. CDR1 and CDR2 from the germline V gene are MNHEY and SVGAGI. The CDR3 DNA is TGTGCCAGCAGTTACTCGAGTGGTGGCTACACCTGC. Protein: CASSYSSGGYTC.

CDR3 DNA sequence: TGTGCCAGCAGTTACCAAACCGGGTGGATGGCCCAGTACTTC. Encoded protein: CASSYQTGWMAQYF. The V call is TRBV6-5, the J call TRBJ2-5; the D is unclear. The CDR3 is 14 residues long. Per germline, CDR1 MNHEY and CDR2 SVGAGI. The germline V and J ends were trimmed by 2 bases and 9 bases, with 16 bases remaining between them.

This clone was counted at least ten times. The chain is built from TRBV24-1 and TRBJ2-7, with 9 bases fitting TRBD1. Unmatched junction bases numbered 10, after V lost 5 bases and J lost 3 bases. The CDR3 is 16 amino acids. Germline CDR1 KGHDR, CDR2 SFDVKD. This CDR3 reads CATSGGFGQGIYEQYF. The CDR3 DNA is TGTGCCACCAGTGGAGGATTCGGACAGGGGATCTACGAGCAGTACTTC.

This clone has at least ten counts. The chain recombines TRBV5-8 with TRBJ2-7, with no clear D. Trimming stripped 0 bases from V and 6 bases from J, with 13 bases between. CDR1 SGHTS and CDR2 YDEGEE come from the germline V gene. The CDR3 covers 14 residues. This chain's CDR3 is CASSLAHSRTEQYF. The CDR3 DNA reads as TGTGCCAGCAGCTTGGCCCATTCCCGTACCGAGCAGTACTTC.